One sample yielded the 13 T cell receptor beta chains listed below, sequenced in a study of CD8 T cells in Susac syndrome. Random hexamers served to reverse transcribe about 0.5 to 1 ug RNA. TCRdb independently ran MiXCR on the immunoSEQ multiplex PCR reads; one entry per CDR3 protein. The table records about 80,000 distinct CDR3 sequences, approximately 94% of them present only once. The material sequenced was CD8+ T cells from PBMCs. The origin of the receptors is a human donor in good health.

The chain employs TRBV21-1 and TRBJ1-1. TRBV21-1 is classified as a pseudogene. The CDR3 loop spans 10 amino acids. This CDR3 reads CASSATEAFF. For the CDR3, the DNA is TGTGCCAGCAGCGCCACTGAAGCTTTCTTT.

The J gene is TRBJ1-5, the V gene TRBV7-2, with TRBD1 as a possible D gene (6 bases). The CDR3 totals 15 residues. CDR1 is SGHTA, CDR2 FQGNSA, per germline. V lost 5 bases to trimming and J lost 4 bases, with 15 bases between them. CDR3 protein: CASSKGGGRNQPQHF. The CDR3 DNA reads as TGTGCCAGCAGCAAAGGCGGGGGGCGGAATCAGCCCCAGCATTTT.

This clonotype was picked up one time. The CDR3 region has the DNA TGTGCCAGCAACAAAGGTACCGGGGAGCTGTTTTTT. Translating gives CASNKGTGELFF. The V gene is TRBV13, the J gene TRBJ2-2; the D is unclear. Trimming cost V 7 bases and J 5 bases, with 8 bases left between them. Germline-derived CDR1 and CDR2 are PRHDT and FYEKMQ (reference sequence). The CDR3 is 12 amino acids.

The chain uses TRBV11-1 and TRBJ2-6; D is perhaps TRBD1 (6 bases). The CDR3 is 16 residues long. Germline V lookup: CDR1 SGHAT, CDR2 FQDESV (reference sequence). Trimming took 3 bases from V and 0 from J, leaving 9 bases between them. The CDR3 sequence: CASSFLRGSGANVLTF. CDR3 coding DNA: TGTGCCAGCAGCTTCCTCAGGGGCTCTGGGGCCAACGTCCTGACTTTC.

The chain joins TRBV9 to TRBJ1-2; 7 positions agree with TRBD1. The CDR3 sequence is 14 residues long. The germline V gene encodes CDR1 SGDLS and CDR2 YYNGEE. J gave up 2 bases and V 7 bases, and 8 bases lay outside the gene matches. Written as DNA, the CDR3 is TGTGCCAGCCGCGGACAGGTTAACAACTATGGCTACACCTTC. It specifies CASRGQVNNYGYTF.

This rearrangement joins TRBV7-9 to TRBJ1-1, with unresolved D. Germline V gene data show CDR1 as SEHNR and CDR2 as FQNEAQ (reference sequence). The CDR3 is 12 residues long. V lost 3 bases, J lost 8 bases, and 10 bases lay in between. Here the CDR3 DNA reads TGTGCCAGCAGCTTCGGGATAGGAGAAGCTTTCTTT. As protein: CASSFGIGEAFF.

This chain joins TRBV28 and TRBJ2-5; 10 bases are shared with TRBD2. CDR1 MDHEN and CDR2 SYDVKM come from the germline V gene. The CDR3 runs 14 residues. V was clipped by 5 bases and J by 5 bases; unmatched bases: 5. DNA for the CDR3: TGTGCCAGCAGTCTAGCGGGGGCCAGGGAGACCCAGTACTTC. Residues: CASSLAGARETQYF.

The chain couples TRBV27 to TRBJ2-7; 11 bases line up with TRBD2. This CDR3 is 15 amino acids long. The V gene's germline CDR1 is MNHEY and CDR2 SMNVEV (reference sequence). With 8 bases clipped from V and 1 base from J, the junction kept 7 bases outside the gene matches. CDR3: CASVTSGRLSYEQYV. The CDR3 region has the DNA TGTGCCAGCGTTACTAGCGGGAGATTGTCCTACGAGCAGTACGTC.

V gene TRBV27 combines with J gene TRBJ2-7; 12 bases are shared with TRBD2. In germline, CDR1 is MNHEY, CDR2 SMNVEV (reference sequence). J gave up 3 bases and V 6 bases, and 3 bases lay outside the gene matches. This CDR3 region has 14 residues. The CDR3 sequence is CASSLTSGGYEQYF. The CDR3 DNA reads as TGTGCCAGCAGCTTGACTAGCGGGGGCTACGAGCAGTACTTC.

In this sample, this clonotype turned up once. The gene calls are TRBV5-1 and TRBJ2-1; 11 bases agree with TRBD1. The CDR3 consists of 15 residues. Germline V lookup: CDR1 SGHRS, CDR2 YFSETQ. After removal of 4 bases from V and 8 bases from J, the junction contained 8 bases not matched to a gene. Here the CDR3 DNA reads TGCGCCAGCAGCGGGGGACAGGGGGACGGCGATGAGCAGTTCTTC. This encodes CASSGGQGDGDEQFF.

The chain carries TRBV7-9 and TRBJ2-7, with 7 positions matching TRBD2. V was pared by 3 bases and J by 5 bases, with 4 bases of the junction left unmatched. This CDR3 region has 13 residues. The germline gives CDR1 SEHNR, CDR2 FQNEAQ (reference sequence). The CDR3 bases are TGTGCCAGCAGCTTCCCGGCGGGGGACGAGCAGTACGTC. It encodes CASSFPAGDEQYV.

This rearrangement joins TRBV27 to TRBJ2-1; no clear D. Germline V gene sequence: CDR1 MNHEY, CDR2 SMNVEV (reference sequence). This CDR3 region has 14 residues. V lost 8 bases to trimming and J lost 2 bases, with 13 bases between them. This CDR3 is CASSRVETYNEQFF. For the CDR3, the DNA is TGTGCCAGCTCCCGGGTAGAAACCTACAATGAGCAGTTCTTC.

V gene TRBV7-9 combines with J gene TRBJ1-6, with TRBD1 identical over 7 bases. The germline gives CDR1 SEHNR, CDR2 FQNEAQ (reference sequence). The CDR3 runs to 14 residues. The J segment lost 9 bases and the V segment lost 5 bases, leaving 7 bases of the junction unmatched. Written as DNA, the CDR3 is TGTGCCAGCAGCCTGGGACAGATCATTTCACCCCTCCACTTT. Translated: CASSLGQIISPLHF.